This T cell receptor (beta chain) was captured in a study of shared clonotypes between healthy human individuals. Study at large: Three plates were used per donor for CD4 naive, three for CD4 memory, two for CD8 naive and one for CD8 memory. Study-wide results and caveats: Generation probability values for non-shared clonotypes were lower than those for clonotypes shared by all four donors. Donors were few, which limited the genetic and exposure-history diversity represented. On the whole, naive subsets had larger estimated richness than memory subsets had.

Selected positively for CCR7 and CD45RO-negative, naive CD8 cells excluded terminally differentiated effector memory CD45RA+ cells. This clone was detected only once. The antigen is unknown. Profiled with immunoSEQ multiplex PCR; TCRdb holds only in-frame clones, not every one. Of nearly 2 million clones listed, about 95% were seen once; the top ten hold around 1%. The TCR sequence derives from a man between 18 and 29 years old in good health. The source material was naive CD8+ T cells sorted from blood.

The CDR3 loop reads CASSFGQGLIYEQYF. CDR3 DNA sequence: TGTGCCAGCAGCTTCGGACAGGGCTTAATCTACGAGCAGTACTTC. The chain has TRBV7-9 and TRBJ2-7, with 8 bases lining up with TRBD1. The CDR3 totals 15 residues. Germline CDR1 and CDR2: SEHNR and FQNEAQ (reference sequence). The J segment lost 3 bases and the V segment lost 3 bases, leaving 7 bases of the junction unmatched.